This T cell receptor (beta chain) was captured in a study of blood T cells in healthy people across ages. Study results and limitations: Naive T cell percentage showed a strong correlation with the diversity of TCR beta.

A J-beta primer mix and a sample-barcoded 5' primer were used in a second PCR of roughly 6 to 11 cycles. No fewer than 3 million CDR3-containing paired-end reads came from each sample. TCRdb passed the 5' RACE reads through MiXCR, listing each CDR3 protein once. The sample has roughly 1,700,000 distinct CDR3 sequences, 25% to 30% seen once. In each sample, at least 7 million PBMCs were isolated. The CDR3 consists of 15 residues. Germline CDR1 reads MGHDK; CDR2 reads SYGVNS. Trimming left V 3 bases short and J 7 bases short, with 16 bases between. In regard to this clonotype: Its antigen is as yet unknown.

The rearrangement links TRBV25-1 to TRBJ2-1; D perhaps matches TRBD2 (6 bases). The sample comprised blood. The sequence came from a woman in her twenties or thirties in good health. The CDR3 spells CASSERTGGVNEQFF. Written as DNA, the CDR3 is TGTGCCAGCAGTGAGCGGACTGGCGGGGTAAATGAGCAGTTCTTC.